The T cell receptor beta chain described here comes from a study of beta chain features in type 1 diabetes. Findings of the study overall: A closer apparent resemblance between naive, central memory and Treg TCRB repertoires was seen in patients than in healthy donors. TCRB CDR3 length was moderately but significantly reduced in all four CD4+ subsets of Type 1 diabetes patients. The study notes PCR might favor shorter templates equally in patients and controls. A definitive answer on HLA type influencing TCRB rearrangement was not reached here.

This CDR3 comprises 13 residues. V shed 9 bases and J shed 0 bases, with 11 bases lying between them. Looked up from germline, CDR1 is MNHEY and CDR2 is SMNVEV (reference sequence). Expressed TCRB transcripts were sequenced because the isolated RNA had all been reverse transcribed beforehand. The protocol was immunoSEQ multiplex PCR, while the TCRdb copy is restricted to in-frame clones and leaves out a portion. Of hundreds of thousands of clones listed, approximately 15% were seen once; the top ten hold more than 0.015%. Only a few counts were recorded for this clone. The antigen remains undetermined.

Sequences were obtained from naive CD4+ T cells from blood. The source of this sequence is a man aged 30 to 45 with type 1 diabetes. The chain recombines TRBV27 with TRBJ1-1; D is unresolved. In nucleotides, the CDR3 is TGTGCCAGTCACGGACTGCTGAACACTGAAGCTTTCTTT. Translating it yields CASHGLLNTEAFF.